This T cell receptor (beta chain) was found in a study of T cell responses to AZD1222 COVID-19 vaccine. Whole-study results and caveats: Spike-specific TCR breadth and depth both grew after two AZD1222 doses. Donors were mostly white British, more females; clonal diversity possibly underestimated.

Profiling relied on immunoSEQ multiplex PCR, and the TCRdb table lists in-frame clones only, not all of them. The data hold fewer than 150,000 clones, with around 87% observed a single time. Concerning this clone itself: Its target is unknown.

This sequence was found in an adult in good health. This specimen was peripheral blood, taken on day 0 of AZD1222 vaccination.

The CDR3 loop reads CASSQSARDSPFDEQFF. In nucleotides, the CDR3 is TGTGCCAGCAGCCAAAGTGCCCGGGACAGCCCTTTCGATGAGCAGTTCTTC. The chain is built from TRBV6-2 or TRBV6-3 and TRBJ2-1, with TRBD1 identical over 7 bases. CDR1 is MNHEY, CDR2 SVGEGT, per germline. Germline trimming cut 6 bases from V and 8 bases from J; bases unmatched to any gene: 19. The CDR3 consists of 17 residues.